This is a list of T cell receptor beta chains from one sample in a study of blood T cell repertoires in COVID-19. Data came from immunoSEQ multiplex PCR; TCRdb stores just in-frame clones and leaves some out. The repertoire holds 130,000 to 150,000 clones, with 81% as singletons. The sample consisted of peripheral blood. Receptors originate from a human donor with acute or convalescent COVID-19. The donor label of this sample is uncertain. The CDR3 runs from the conserved cysteine through the conserved F or W. D genes are given only for firm matches. Expanded clones are given a class, and other clones once, few, many or no size at all.

NA	TRBV7-9	TRBJ2-3	NA	TGTGCCCCCTTCAAGGGGGATACGCAGTATTTT	CAPFKGDTQYF
TRBD2	TRBV14	TRBJ2-3	NA	TGTGCCAGCGATCGACTAGCGGGGGGCCGAAGCACAGATACGCAGTATTTT	CASDRLAGGRSTDTQYF
NA	TRBV7-9	TRBJ1-2	NA	TGTGCCAGCAGCCCCCCGGGTGGGGGGGCAATTGGCTACACCTTC	CASSPPGGGAIGYTF
NA	TRBV27	TRBJ2-1	NA	TGTGCCAGCAGTTTATCGGGACTCCCCTACAATGAGCAGTTCTTC	CASSLSGLPYNEQFF
NA	TRBV5-1	TRBJ1-2	NA	TGCGCCAGCAGCCTGGGGGAGGGGTTCTATGGCTACACCTTC	CASSLGEGFYGYTF
NA	TRBV30	TRBJ1-3	NA	TGTGCCTGGAGGGCAGGAAACTCTGGAAACACCATATATTTT	CAWRAGNSGNTIYF
NA	TRBV11-1	TRBJ2-7	many	TGTGCCAGCGGCAGGTACCCCTACGAGCAGTACTTC	CASGRYPYEQYF
TRBD1	TRBV7-8	TRBJ1-3	NA	TGTGCCAGCAGCTTGTACCGGGACAGGGTTGGAAACACCATATATTTT	CASSLYRDRVGNTIYF
TRBD1	TRBV13	TRBJ2-7	NA	TGTGCCAGCCGCCGAAAGGGACAGGGGTCGCACGAGCAGTACTTC	CASRRKGQGSHEQYF
NA	TRBV15	TRBJ1-5	NA	TGTGCCACCAGCAGAGATCGTAACAGGATAAATCAGCCCCAGCATTTT	CATSRDRNRINQPQHF
TRBD1	TRBV30	TRBJ2-7	NA	TGTGCCTGGAGTCCTCCGGGACAGGGGTTCCACGAGCAGTACTTC	CAWSPPGQGFHEQYF
NA	TRBV11-1	TRBJ1-1	NA	TGTGCCAGCAGCTCCCACCCGGACAGCACCCTTGAAGCTTTCTTT	CASSSHPDSTLEAFF
TRBD1	TRBV5-1	TRBJ1-2	NA	TGCGCCAGCAGTTTCGGACAGGGCTCTTCGGGTGGCTACACCTTC	CASSFGQGSSGGYTF
TRBD1	TRBV6-5	TRBJ1-2	NA	TGTGCCAGCAGTAAGGGTGTTCAGGGGGCAGGCTACACCTTC	CASSKGVQGAGYTF
TRBD1	TRBV10-3	TRBJ1-2	once	TGTGCCATCAGTACGACAGGGGATGGCTACACCTTC	CAISTTGDGYTF
NA	TRBV19	TRBJ1-1	NA	TGTGCCAGTAGTCCCCGGGACTTAGGAGGCACTGAAGCTTTCTTT	CASSPRDLGGTEAFF
TRBD1	TRBV6-5	TRBJ1-6	NA	TGTGCCAGCAGCGACGGGACAGCCTATAATTCACCCCTCCACTTT	CASSDGTAYNSPLHF
NA	TRBV7-9	TRBJ1-1	NA	TGTGCCAGCAGCACAGGGAACACTGAAGCTTTCTTT	CASSTGNTEAFF